The clone carrying this T cell receptor (beta chain) was counted at least ten times. The antigen is not known. The sample is drawn from a study of T cell repertoires in cytomegalovirus infection. Study background: An indication of both CMV infection and matching HLA type came from public TCR beta signatures.

TCRdb re-analysed the reads in MiXCR, keeping a single row per CDR3 protein. Among 500,000 to 600,000 distinct CDR3 sequences listed, about 15% were seen once. This CDR3 region has 12 residues. Germline V CDR1 and CDR2: MNHNS, SASEGT. Trimming shortened V by 1 base and J by 9 bases, and 10 bases separated the two germline ends. Study outcomes and limitations: Ex vivo, HLA-C-restricted CMV-specific TCR beta clonotypes prevailed over the rest of the response. Cumulative frequency (of public TCR beta family members) identified carriers of CMV plus the relevant HLA.

The receptor was isolated from a human donor in good health (CMV status not recorded). Some clones in this sample may be carry-over from other donors' samples. Sequencing was done on a sample of CD8+ T cells from PBMCs. This sequence joins TRBV6-1 and TRBJ2-7; D ambiguous. As DNA, the CDR3 is TGTGCCAGCAGTGAAGTTGTCGGGTGGCAGTACTTC. This encodes CASSEVVGWQYF.